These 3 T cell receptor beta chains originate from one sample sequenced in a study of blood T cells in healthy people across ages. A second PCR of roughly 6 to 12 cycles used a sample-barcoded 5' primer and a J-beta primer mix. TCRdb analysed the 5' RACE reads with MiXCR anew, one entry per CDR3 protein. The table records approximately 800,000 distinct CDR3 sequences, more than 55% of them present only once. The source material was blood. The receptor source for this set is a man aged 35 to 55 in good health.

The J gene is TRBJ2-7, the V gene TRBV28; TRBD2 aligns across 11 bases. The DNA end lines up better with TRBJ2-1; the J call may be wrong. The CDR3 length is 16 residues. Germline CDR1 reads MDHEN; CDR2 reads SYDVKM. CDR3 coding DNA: TGTGCCAGCAGTTTCGTGACTAGCGGGATTCACGGTGAGCAGTTCTTC. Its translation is CASSFVTSGIHGEQFF.

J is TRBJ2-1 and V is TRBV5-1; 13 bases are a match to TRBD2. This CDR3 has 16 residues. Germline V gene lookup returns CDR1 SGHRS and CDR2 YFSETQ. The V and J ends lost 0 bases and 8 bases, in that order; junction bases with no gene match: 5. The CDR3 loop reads CASSLVLAGGDDEQFF. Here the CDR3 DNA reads TGCGCCAGCAGCTTGGTACTAGCGGGAGGGGATGATGAGCAGTTCTTC.

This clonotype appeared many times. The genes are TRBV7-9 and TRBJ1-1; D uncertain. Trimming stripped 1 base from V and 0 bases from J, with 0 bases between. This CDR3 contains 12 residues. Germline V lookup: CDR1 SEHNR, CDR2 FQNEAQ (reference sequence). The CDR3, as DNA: TGTGCCAGCAGCTTAGTGAACACTGAAGCTTTCTTT. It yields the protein CASSLVNTEAFF.